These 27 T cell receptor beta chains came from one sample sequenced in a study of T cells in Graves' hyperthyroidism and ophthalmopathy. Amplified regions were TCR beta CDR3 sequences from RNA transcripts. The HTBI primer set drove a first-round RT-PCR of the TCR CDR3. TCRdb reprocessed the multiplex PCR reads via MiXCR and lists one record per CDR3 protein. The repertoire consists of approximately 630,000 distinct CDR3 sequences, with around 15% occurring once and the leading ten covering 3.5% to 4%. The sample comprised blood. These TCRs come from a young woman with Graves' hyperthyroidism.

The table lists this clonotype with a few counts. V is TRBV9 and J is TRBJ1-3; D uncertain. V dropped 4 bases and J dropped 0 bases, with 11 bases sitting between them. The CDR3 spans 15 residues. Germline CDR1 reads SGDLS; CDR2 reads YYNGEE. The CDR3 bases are TGTGCCAGCAGCCCCCAAGGAGCCTCTGGAAACACCATATATTTT. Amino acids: CASSPQGASGNTIYF.

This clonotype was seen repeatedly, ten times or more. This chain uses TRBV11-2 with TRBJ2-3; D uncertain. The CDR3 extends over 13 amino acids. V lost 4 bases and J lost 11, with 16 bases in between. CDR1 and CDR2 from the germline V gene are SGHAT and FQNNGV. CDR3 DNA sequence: TGTGCCAGCAGCTCGCGACCCGGCCTTAGGCAGTATTTT. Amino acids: CASSSRPGLRQYF.

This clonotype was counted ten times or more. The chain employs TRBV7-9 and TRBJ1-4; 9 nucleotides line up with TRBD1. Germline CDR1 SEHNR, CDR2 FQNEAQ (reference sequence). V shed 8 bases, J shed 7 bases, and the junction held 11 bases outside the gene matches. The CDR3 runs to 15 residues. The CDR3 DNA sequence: TGTGCCAGCCAAACCCTGACAGGGGGTGGTGAAAAACTGTTTTTT. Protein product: CASQTLTGGGEKLFF. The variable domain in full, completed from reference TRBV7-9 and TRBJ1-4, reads DTGVSQNPRHKITKRGQNVTFRCDPISEHNRLYWYRQTLGQGPEFLTYFQNEAQLEKSRLLSDRFSAERPKGSFSTLEIQRTEQGDSAMYLCASQTLTGGGEKLFFGSGTQLSVL.

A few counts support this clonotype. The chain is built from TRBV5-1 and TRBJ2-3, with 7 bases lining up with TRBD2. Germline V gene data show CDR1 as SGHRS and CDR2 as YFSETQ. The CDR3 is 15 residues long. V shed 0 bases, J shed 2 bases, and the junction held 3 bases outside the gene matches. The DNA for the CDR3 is TGCGCCAGCAGCTTGGCCGCGGGAGACACAGATACGCAGTATTTT. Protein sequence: CASSLAAGDTDTQYF.

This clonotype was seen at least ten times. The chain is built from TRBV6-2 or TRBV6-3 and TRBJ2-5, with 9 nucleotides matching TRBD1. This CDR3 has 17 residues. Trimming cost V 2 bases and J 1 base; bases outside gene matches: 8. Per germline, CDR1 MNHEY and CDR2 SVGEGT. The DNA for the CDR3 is TGTGCCAGCAGTTACATCACCGGGACAGGGATCCAAGAGACCCAGTACTTC. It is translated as CASSYITGTGIQETQYF.

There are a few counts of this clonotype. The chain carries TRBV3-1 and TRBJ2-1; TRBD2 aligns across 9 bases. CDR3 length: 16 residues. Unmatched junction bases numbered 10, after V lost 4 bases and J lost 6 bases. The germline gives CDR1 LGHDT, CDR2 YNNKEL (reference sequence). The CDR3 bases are TGTGCCAGCAGCCTCCCGATTAGCGGGAGTACCAATGAGCAGTTCTTC. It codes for CASSLPISGSTNEQFF.

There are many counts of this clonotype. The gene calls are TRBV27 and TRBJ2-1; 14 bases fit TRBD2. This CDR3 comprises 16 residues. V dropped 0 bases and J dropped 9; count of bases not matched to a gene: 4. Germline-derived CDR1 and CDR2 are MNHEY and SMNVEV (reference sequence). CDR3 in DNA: TGTGCCAGCAGTTTATCCCCGGGACTAGCGGGAGTTGAGCAGTTCTTC. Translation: CASSLSPGLAGVEQFF.

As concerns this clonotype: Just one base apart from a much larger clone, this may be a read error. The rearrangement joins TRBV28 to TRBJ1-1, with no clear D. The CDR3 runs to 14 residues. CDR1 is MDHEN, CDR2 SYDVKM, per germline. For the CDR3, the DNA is TGTGCCAACAGTTTAGCGTGGGGAACCAACGGGGCTTTCTTT. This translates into CANSLAWGTNGAFF.

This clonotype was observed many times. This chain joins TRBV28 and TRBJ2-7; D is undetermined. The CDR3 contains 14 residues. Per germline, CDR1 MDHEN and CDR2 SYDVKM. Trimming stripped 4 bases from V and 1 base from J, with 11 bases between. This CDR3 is CASSSVKKSYEQYF. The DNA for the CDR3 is TGTGCCAGCAGTTCCGTAAAGAAGTCCTACGAGCAGTACTTC.

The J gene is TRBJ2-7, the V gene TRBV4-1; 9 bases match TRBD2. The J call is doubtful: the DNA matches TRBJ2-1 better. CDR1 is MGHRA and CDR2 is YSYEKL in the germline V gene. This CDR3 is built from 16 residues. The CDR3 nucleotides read TGCGCCAGCAGCTTCGATGAGAGCGGGAGGTCCTACGAGCAGTTCTTC. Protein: CASSFDESGRSYEQFF.

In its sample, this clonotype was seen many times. CDR3 sequence reads: CASSLGAGLNNEQFF. As DNA, the CDR3 is TGCGCCAGCAGCTTGGGTGCAGGGCTCAACAATGAGCAGTTCTTC. This rearrangement joins TRBV5-1 to TRBJ2-1; maybe TRBD1 (5 bases). CDR1 is SGHRS and CDR2 is YFSETQ in the germline V gene. The CDR3 sequence is 15 residues long. V lost 0 bases, J lost 5 bases, and 12 bases lay in between.

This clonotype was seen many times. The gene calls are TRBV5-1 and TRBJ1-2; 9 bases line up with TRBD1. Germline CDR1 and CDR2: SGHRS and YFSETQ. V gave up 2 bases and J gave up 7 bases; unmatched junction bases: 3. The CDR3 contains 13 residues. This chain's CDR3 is CASSLGTGRGYTF. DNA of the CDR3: TGCGCCAGCAGCTTAGGGACAGGGCGTGGCTACACCTTC.

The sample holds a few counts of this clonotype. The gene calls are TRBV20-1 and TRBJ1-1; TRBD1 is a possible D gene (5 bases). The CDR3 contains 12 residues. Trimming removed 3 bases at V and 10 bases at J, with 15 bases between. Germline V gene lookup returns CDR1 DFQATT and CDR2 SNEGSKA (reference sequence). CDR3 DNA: TGCAGTGCTAGTAAGGGCGGGGCCGTAGCTTTCTTT. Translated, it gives CSASKGGAVAFF.

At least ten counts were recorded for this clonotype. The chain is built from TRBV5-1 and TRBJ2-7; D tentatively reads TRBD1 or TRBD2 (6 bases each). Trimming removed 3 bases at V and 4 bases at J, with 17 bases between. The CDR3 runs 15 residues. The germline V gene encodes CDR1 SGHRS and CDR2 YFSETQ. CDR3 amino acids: CASSSPEEGVYEQYF. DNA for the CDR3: TGCGCCAGCAGCTCCCCTGAGGAGGGGGTGTACGAGCAGTACTTC. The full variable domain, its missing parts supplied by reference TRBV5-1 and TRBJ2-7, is KAGVTQTPRYLIKTRGQQVTLSCSPISGHRSVSWYQQTPGQGLQFLFEYFSETQRNKGNFPGRFSGRQFSNSRSEMNVSTLELGDSALYLCASSSPEEGVYEQYFGPGTRLTVT.

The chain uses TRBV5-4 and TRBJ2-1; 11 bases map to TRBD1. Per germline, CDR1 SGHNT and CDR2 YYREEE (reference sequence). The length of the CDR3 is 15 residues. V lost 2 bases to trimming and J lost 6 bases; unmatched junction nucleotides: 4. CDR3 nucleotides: TGTGCCAGCAGCTTTCAGGACAGGGGGCGCAATGAGCAGTTCTTC. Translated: CASSFQDRGRNEQFF.

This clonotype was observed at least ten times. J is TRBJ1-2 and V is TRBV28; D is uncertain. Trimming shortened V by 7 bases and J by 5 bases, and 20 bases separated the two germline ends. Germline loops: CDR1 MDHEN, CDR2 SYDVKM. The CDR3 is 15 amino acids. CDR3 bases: TGTGCCAGCATAGAGGTGACCTCCCACGGGTATGGCTACACCTTC. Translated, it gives CASIEVTSHGYGYTF.

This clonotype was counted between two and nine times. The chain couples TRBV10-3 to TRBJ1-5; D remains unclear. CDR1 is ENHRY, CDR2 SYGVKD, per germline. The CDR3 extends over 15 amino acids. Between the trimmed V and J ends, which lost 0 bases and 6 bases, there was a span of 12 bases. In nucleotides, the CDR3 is TGTGCCATCAGTGAGTCGGGCCGGTCAGGTCAGCCCCAGCATTTT. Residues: CAISESGRSGQPQHF.

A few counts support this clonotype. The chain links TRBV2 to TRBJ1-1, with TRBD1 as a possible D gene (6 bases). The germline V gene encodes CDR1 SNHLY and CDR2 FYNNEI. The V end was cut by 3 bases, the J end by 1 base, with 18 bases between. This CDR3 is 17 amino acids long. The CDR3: CASSDYGRGSANTEAFF. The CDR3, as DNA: TGTGCCAGCAGTGACTACGGGAGGGGGAGCGCGAACACTGAAGCTTTCTTT.

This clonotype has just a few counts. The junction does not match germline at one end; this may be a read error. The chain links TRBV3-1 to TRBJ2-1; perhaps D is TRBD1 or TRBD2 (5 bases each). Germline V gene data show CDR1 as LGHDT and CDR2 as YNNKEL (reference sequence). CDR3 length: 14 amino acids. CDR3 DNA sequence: TGTGCCTGCAGCCAGGAGGTGGGGGTCAATGAGCAGTTCTTC. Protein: CACSQEVGVNEQFF.

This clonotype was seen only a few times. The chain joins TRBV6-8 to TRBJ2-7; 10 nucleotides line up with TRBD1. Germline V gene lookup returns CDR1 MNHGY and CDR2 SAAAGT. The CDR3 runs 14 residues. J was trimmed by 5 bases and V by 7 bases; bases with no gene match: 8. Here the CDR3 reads CASTDRDRGHEQYF. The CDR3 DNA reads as TGTGCCAGCACCGACCGGGACAGGGGCCACGAGCAGTACTTC.

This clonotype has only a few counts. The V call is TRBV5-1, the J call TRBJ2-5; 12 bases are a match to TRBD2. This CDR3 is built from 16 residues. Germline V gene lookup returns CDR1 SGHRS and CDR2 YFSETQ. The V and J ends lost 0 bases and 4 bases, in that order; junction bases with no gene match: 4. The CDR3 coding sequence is TGCGCCAGCAGCTTGGGACTAGCGGGAGAGGGAGAGACCCAGTACTTC. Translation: CASSLGLAGEGETQYF.

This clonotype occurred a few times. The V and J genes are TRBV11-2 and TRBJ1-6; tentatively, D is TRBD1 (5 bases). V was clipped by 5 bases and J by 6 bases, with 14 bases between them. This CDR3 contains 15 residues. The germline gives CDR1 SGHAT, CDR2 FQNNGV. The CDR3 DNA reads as TGTGCCAGCAGCGACTCCCCCGACAGTAATTCACCCCTCCACTTT. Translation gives CASSDSPDSNSPLHF.

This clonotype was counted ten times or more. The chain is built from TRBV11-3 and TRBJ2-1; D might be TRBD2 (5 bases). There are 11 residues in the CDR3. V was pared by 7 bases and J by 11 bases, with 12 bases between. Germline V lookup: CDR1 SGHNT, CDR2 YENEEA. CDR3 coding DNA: TGTGCCAGCACCCAAGAGGGTAAGCAGTTCTTC. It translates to CASTQEGKQFF.

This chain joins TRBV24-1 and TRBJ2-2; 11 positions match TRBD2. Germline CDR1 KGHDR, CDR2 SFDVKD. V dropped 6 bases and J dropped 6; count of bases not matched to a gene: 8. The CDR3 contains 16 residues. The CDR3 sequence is CATSTLAGGSAGELFF. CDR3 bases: TGTGCCACCAGTACGCTAGCGGGAGGATCTGCCGGGGAGCTGTTTTTT.

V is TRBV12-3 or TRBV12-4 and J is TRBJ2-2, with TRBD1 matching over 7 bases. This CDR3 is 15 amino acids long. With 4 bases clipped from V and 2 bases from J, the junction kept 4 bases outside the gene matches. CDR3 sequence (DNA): TGTGCCAGCAGTTCCCGACAGGGAAACACCGGGGAGCTGTTTTTT. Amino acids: CASSSRQGNTGELFF.

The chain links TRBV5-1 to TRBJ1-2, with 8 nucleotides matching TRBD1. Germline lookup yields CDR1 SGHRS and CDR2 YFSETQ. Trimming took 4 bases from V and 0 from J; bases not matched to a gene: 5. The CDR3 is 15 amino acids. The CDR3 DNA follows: TGCGCCAGCAGCAACAGGGGGTCCGCTAACTATGGCTACACCTTC. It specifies CASSNRGSANYGYTF.

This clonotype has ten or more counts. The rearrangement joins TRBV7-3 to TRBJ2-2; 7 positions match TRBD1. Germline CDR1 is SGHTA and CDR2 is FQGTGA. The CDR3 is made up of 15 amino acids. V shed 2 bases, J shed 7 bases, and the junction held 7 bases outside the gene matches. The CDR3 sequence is CASSLHQQGSGELFF. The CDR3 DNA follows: TGTGCCAGCAGCTTACATCAACAGGGGAGCGGGGAGCTGTTTTTT.